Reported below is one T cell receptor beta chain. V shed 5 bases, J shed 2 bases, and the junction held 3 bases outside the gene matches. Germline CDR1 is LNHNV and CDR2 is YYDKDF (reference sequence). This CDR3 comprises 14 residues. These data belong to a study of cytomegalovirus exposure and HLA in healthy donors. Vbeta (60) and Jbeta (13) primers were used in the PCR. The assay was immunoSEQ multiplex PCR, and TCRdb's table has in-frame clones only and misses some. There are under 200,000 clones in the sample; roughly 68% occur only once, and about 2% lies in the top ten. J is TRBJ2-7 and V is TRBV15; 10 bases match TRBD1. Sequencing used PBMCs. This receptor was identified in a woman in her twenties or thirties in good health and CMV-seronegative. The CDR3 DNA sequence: TGTGCCACCAGCGCTGGGACAGGGGCCTACGAGCAGTACTTC. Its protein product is CATSAGTGAYEQYF.